The 22 T cell receptor beta chains below come from one sample, sequenced in a study of human T cells and chemical hapten exposure. MiXCR, applied by TCRdb to the 5' RACE reads, yields one record per CDR3 protein. The sample holds about 140,000 distinct CDR3 sequences, 4.1% seen once. Unseparated into fractions, whole blood served as the source from which total RNA was extracted. All receptors derive from a female donor in good health.

Comment on this clonotype: A read error may be the cause here, since a much bigger clone is one base away. The chain has TRBV20-1 and TRBJ1-2; D is perhaps TRBD1 (5 bases). CDR3 size: 14 residues. Germline V gives CDR1 DFQATT, CDR2 SNEGSKA (reference sequence). DNA of the CDR3: TGCAGTGCTATGACAAGGGACGCTAACTATGGCCACACCTTC. Translation: CSAMTRDANYGHTF.

This sequence joins TRBV29-1 and TRBJ2-2; D is uncertain. CDR1 is SQVTM and CDR2 is ANQGSEA in the germline V gene. This CDR3 spans 14 amino acids. Trimming stripped 2 bases from V and 3 bases from J, with 10 bases between. CDR3 nucleotide sequence: TGCAGCGTTGAAATTCCCCAGGACACCGGGGAGCTGTTTTTT. Translating gives CSVEIPQDTGELFF.

This clonotype was counted at least ten times. V and J are TRBV12-3 or TRBV12-4 and TRBJ1-6; D possibly corresponds to TRBD1 (5 bases). The CDR3 is 12 residues long. V dropped 5 bases and J dropped 8 bases, with 7 bases sitting between them. CDR3 bases: TGTGCCAGCAGTCGGGGGTATTCACCCCTCCACTTT. Translated, it gives CASSRGYSPLHF.

At least ten counts were recorded for this clonotype. The chain carries TRBV7-9 and TRBJ2-1; 8 bases match TRBD1. Trimming at V came to 6 bases and at J to 8 bases, leaving 9 bases not matched to a gene. There are 14 residues in the CDR3. The germline gives CDR1 SEHNR, CDR2 FQNEAQ (reference sequence). In nucleotides, the CDR3 is TGTGCCAGCAGTACCGGACAGGGTAGAGATGAGCAGTTCTTC. Protein sequence: CASSTGQGRDEQFF.

This clonotype has only a few counts. The rearrangement joins TRBV14 to TRBJ1-2, with unresolved D. The V gene lost 4 bases and the J gene lost 3 bases, with 12 bases spanning the gap. Per the germline V gene, CDR1 is SGHDN and CDR2 is FVKESK. The CDR3 has 14 amino acids. CDR3 sequence: CASSRTDRYYGYTF. The CDR3 region has the DNA TGTGCCAGCAGCCGGACGGATCGGTACTATGGCTACACCTTC.

This clonotype was counted many times. V usage is TRBV7-2 and J usage is TRBJ1-5; D may be TRBD1 (5 bases). The CDR3 is 15 residues long. Deletions cut 3 bases from V and 2 bases from J, with 11 bases between. Per germline, CDR1 SGHTA and CDR2 FQGNSA. The CDR3 is CASSFQGRGNQPQHF. In nucleotides, the CDR3 is TGTGCCAGCAGCTTCCAGGGTAGGGGCAATCAGCCCCAGCATTTT. Full variable domain (missing parts from reference TRBV7-2 and TRBJ1-5): GAGVSQSPSNKVTEKGKDVELRCDPISGHTALYWYRQSLGQGLEFLIYFQGNSAPDKSGLPSDRFSAERTGGSVSTLTIQRTQQEDSAVYLCASSFQGRGNQPQHFGDGTRLSIL.

This clonotype appeared a few times. The chain carries TRBV28 and TRBJ2-3, with D possibly TRBD1 on 6 matching bases. CDR1 is MDHEN and CDR2 is SYDVKM in the germline V gene. Trimming removed 3 bases from V and 1 base from J, with 17 bases in between. This CDR3 has 17 amino acids. Written as DNA, the CDR3 is TGTGCCAGCAGTTTGGGGGCACTGGGGGACCGCACAGATACGCAGTATTTT. Its protein is CASSLGALGDRTDTQYF.

The chain combines TRBV6-4 with TRBJ2-5, with 7 bases aligning to TRBD1. The CDR3 extends over 22 amino acids. Germline V gene sequence: CDR1 MRHNA, CDR2 SNTAGT. V lost 6 bases and J lost 3; bases outside the gene matches: 31. CDR3 loop: CASSSPASGDSVKRCSEETQYF. As DNA, the CDR3 is TGTGCCAGCAGCTCCCCGGCATCCGGGGACAGCGTCAAAAGATGCTCCGAAGAGACCCAGTACTTC.

This clonotype was counted ten times or more. The chain carries TRBV3-1 and TRBJ1-5; 9 nucleotides align to TRBD1. Germline CDR1 is LGHDT and CDR2 is YNNKEL (reference sequence). With V trimmed by 0 bases and J by 9 bases, 6 bases remained unmatched. CDR3 length: 15 residues. The CDR3 here is CASSQDWGTGLPQHF. As DNA, the CDR3 is TGTGCCAGCAGCCAAGATTGGGGGACAGGGCTGCCCCAGCATTTT.

This clonotype occurred many times. The rearrangement links TRBV18 to TRBJ1-4; 7 bases line up with TRBD1. In germline, CDR1 is KGHSH, CDR2 LQKENI. There are 16 residues in the CDR3. Germline trimming cut 3 bases from V and 5 bases from J; bases unmatched to any gene: 9. DNA of the CDR3: TGTGCCAGCTCACCGCTCAAACAGGGGCGGAATGAAAAACTGTTTTTT. Its protein is CASSPLKQGRNEKLFF.

This clonotype was seen a few times. One base away lies a much larger clone, so this may be a sequencing read error. The rearrangement joins TRBV12-3 or TRBV12-4 to TRBJ1-2; D is unresolved. CDR3 length: 13 amino acids. V dropped 5 bases and J dropped 6 bases, with 13 bases sitting between them. The CDR3 sequence: CASSLPINDGYTF. CDR3 sequence (DNA): TGTGCCAGCAGTCTCCCCATCAACGATGGCTACACCTTC.

This clonotype came up many times. The J gene is TRBJ2-1, the V gene TRBV12-3 or TRBV12-4, with D tentatively TRBD1 or TRBD2 (5 bases each). Trimming removed 3 bases at V and 8 bases at J, with 20 bases between. The CDR3 extends over 16 amino acids. CDR3 sequence reads: CASSFGQGPSFDEQFF. The CDR3 region has the DNA TGTGCCAGCAGTTTCGGCCAGGGACCAAGCTTCGATGAGCAGTTCTTC.

This clonotype has a count of ten or more. The CDR3: CASSPRPTGIYGYTF. In nucleotides, the CDR3 is TGTGCCAGCAGCCCCCGACCCACAGGGATCTATGGCTACACCTTC. V and J are TRBV7-2 and TRBJ1-2; possibly TRBD1 for D (6 bases). V was shortened by 5 bases and J by 4 bases, with 17 bases between the two germline ends. The length of the CDR3 is 15 residues. Germline V CDR1 and CDR2: SGHTA, FQGNSA. The whole variable domain, filled in from reference TRBV7-2 and TRBJ1-2, reads GAGVSQSPSNKVTEKGKDVELRCDPISGHTALYWYRQSLGQGLEFLIYFQGNSAPDKSGLPSDRFSAERTGGSVSTLTIQRTQQEDSAVYLCASSPRPTGIYGYTFGSGTRLTVV.

This clonotype was seen at least ten times. The chain recombines TRBV14 with TRBJ1-4; no definite D call. There are 14 residues in the CDR3. V dropped 4 bases and J dropped 7 bases, with 13 bases sitting between them. Germline CDR1 SGHDN, CDR2 FVKESK. As DNA, the CDR3 is TGTGCCAGCAGCCCCGGACTTCTCAGTGAAAAACTGTTTTTT. Translation gives CASSPGLLSEKLFF.

The sample holds a few counts of this clonotype. The chain combines TRBV6-5 with TRBJ2-7; 12 bases align to TRBD1. The germline V gene has CDR1 MNHEY and CDR2 SVGAGI. The V segment lost 7 bases and the J segment 9 bases; nucleotides outside the gene matches: 10. The CDR3 totals 14 residues. The CDR3 protein is CASIPGTGGGGQYF. The CDR3 DNA reads as TGTGCCAGCATCCCCGGGACAGGGGGCGGTGGGCAGTACTTC.

This clonotype was picked up many times. The chain is built from TRBV27 and TRBJ1-6; D remains ambiguous. Trimming shortened V by 1 base and J by 9 bases, and 13 bases separated the two germline ends. The CDR3 loop spans 15 amino acids. In germline, CDR1 is MNHEY, CDR2 SMNVEV (reference sequence). The DNA for the CDR3 is TGTGCCAGCAGTTTATTCGAAAGAATGGGTTCACCCCTCCACTTT. This gives the protein CASSLFERMGSPLHF.

Many counts were recorded for this clonotype. The chain links TRBV10-3 to TRBJ1-5; TRBD1 is a possible D gene (5 bases). CDR1 and CDR2 from the germline V gene are ENHRY and SYGVKD. Trimming left V 3 bases short and J 2 bases short, with 11 bases between. This CDR3 is 15 amino acids long. In nucleotides, the CDR3 is TGTGCCATCAGTGAAGCCGGCAGGGGCAATCAGCCCCAGCATTTT. This encodes CAISEAGRGNQPQHF.

The CDR3 sequence is CASRPWTPDSPYNEQFF. The CDR3 region has the DNA TGTGCTAGTCGCCCATGGACTCCGGACAGCCCCTACAATGAGCAGTTCTTC. V and J are TRBV12-2 and TRBJ2-1; the table's D gene call, TRBD2, was not cross checked with the DNA. TRBV12-2 is reported as a pseudogene. The CDR3 spans 17 residues.

The V gene is TRBV4-3, the J gene TRBJ1-1; a possible D gene is TRBD1 (5 bases). Germline V gives CDR1 LGHNA, CDR2 YSLEER. V shed 0 bases and J shed 4 bases, with 12 bases lying between them. This CDR3 comprises 15 residues. Written as DNA, the CDR3 is TGCGCCAGCAGCCAAGAACTGGTAGGGACCACTGAAGCTTTCTTT. Translating it yields CASSQELVGTTEAFF.

This clonotype was found many times. This chain links TRBV5-4 with TRBJ2-3; 7 bases map to TRBD2. The germline gives CDR1 SGHNT, CDR2 YYREEE (reference sequence). This CDR3 contains 17 residues. With 0 bases clipped from V and 1 base from J, the junction kept 8 bases outside the gene matches. CDR3 protein: CASSLGLAGVGTDTQYF. In DNA, the CDR3 is TGTGCCAGCAGCTTGGGGCTCGCGGGGGTCGGCACAGATACGCAGTATTTT.

This clonotype was counted many times. The chain employs TRBV29-1 and TRBJ2-1; unclear D gene. The CDR3 has 13 amino acids. Germline CDR1 SQVTM, CDR2 ANQGSEA. Trimming took 5 bases from V and 0 from J, leaving 8 bases between them. The DNA of the CDR3 is TGCAGCGTTTACAGCCTCTCCTACAATGAGCAGTTCTTC. It codes for CSVYSLSYNEQFF.

This clonotype appeared many times. The rearrangement uses TRBV28 and TRBJ1-2; TRBD1 aligns across 9 bases. Looked up from germline, CDR1 is MDHEN and CDR2 is SYDVKM. Germline trimming cut 7 bases from V and 8 bases from J; bases unmatched to any gene: 8. CDR3 length equals 13 residues. For the CDR3, the DNA is TGTGCCAGCATGAACAGGGGGCTAGGGGGCTACACCTTC. This translates into CASMNRGLGGYTF.